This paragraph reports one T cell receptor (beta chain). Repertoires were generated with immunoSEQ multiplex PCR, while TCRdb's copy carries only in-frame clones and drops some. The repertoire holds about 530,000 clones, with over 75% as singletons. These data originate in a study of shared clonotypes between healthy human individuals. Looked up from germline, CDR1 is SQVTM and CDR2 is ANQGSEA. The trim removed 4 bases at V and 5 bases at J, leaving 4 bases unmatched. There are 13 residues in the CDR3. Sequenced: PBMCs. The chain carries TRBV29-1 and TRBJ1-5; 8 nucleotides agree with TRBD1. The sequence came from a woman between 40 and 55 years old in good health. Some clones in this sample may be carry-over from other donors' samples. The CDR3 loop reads CSVGGTGDQPQHF. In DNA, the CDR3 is TGCAGCGTTGGGGGGACAGGCGATCAGCCCCAGCATTTT.